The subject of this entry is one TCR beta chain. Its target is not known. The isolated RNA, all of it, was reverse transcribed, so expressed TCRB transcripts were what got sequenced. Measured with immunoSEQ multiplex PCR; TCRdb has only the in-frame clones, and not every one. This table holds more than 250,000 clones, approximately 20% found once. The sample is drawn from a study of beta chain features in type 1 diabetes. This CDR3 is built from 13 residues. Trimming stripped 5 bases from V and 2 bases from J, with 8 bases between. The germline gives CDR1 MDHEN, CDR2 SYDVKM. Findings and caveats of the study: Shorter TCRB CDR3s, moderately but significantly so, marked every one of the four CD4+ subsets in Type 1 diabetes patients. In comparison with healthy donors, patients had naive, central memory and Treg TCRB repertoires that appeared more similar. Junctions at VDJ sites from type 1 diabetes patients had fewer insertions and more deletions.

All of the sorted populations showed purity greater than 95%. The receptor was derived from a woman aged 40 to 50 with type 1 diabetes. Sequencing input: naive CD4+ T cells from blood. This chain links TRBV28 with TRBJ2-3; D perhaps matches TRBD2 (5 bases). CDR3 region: CASSEDSTDTQYF. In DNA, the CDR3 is TGTGCCAGCAGTGAGGACTCCACAGATACGCAGTATTTT.